The TCR beta chain under discussion was sequenced for a study of T cells expressing NK-cell markers. The study's findings and limits: Whether expanded NKG2C+ T cell clones were HCMV-specific remained unclear. The CD3+CD56-NKG2C+ fraction of a handful of donors was also led by these clonotypes.

The CDR3 loop spans 14 amino acids. The germline V gene encodes CDR1 LGHDT and CDR2 YNNKEL (reference sequence). As for this clonotype: The antigen is not known.

Using the 5' RACE reads, TCRdb records one entry per CDR3 protein without DNA. The sample totals roughly 170,000 distinct CDR3 sequences; its top ten clones hold 15% to 20%. The chain links TRBV3-1 to TRBJ1-1; with no DNA, the TCRdb D assignment of TRBD1 cannot be verified. The sequence was obtained from a woman between 18 and 69 years old in good health. Material for sequencing was blood T cells: a sorted CD56 or NKG2C T cell subset, CD4+ or CD8+ T cells, or bulk PBMC T cells (not recorded which). CDR3: CASSQITGETEAFF.